The 30 T cell receptor beta chains below were found in one sample sequenced in a study of cytomegalovirus exposure and HLA in healthy donors (dated by TCRdb to the late 2010s). Receptors were amplified or captured by the immunoSEQ multiplex PCR assay. For the multiplex PCR, a mixture combining 60 forward primers for TCR Vbeta segments and 13 reverse primers for TCR Jbeta segments was used. Entries here come from immuneACCESS through TCRdb and include only in-frame sequences with V and J called. Some clones fail to appear in such tables; in the studies checked, an unresolved V gene covers under half of the shortfall, and the cause of the remainder is unknown. In this sample the table shows about 140,000 clones, 70% to 75% of which occur a single time. Around 1.4% of the sample comes from the top ten. The specimen sequenced was PBMCs. Receptor source: a woman between 40 and 55 years old in good health and CMV-seronegative.

This chain uses TRBV7-2 with TRBJ2-7; 8 bases are shared with TRBD2. The germline gives CDR1 SGHTA, CDR2 FQGNSA. The CDR3 is made up of 13 amino acids. V was pared by 1 base and J by 9 bases, with 5 bases of the junction left unmatched. Here the CDR3 DNA reads TGTGCCAGCAGCTTAGATAGCGGGGTCGCGCAGTACGTC. Translated, it gives CASSLDSGVAQYV.

This chain joins TRBV7-9 and TRBJ2-1; D ambiguous. Germline assignment: CDR1 SEHNR and CDR2 FQNEAQ (reference sequence). Trimming removed 5 bases from V and 0 bases from J, with 14 bases in between. This CDR3 has 16 residues. Here the CDR3 DNA reads TGTGCCAGCAGCCCCTTGAGGTTAACCTCCTACAATGAGCAGTTCTTC. This translates into CASSPLRLTSYNEQFF.

This clone was picked up a small number of times. The chain joins TRBV5-6 to TRBJ1-1, with TRBD1 matching 7 bases. There are 14 residues in the CDR3. V trimming: 6 bases; J trimming: 4 bases; junction bases outside the gene matches: 9. Germline lookup yields CDR1 SGHDT and CDR2 YYEEEE. CDR3 sequence reads: CASTMTKGATEAFF. CDR3 DNA sequence: TGTGCCAGCACCATGACTAAGGGGGCCACTGAAGCTTTCTTT.

Only a few counts were recorded for this clone. This chain joins TRBV27 and TRBJ1-5; weak D call: TRBD1 (5 bases). This CDR3 spans 14 amino acids. The germline CDR1 and CDR2 sequences are MNHEY and SMNVEV (reference sequence). V lost 3 bases, J lost 4 bases, and 10 bases lay in between. The CDR3 DNA sequence: TGTGCCAGCAGTTTTCAGCAGGGAAATCAGCCCCAGCATTTT. It yields the protein CASSFQQGNQPQHF.

The rearrangement links TRBV6-5 to TRBJ1-2, with 7 nucleotides matching TRBD1. The V segment lost 6 bases and the J segment 8 bases; nucleotides outside the gene matches: 6. CDR1 MNHEY and CDR2 SVGAGI come from the germline V gene. The CDR3 is 12 residues long. This CDR3 reads CASRGQSRGYTF. The CDR3, as DNA: TGTGCCAGCAGGGGACAGTCGAGAGGCTACACCTTC.

This chain connects TRBV27 to TRBJ1-3; D is unresolved. The CDR3 extends over 15 amino acids. Trimming stripped 2 bases from V and 3 bases from J, with 11 bases between. Germline V gives CDR1 MNHEY, CDR2 SMNVEV (reference sequence). The CDR3 bases are TGTGCCAGCAGTTTACTTTACCTAGATGGAAACACCATATATTTT. This sequence encodes CASSLLYLDGNTIYF.

The chain combines TRBV14 with TRBJ2-4; TRBD2 agrees at 7 bases. There are 20 residues in the CDR3. The J segment lost 7 bases and the V segment lost 1 base, leaving 22 bases of the junction unmatched. Germline CDR1 is SGHDN and CDR2 is FVKESK. The DNA for the CDR3 is TGTGCCAGCAGCCAAGTCGGCGTGGGACGAGCGGGGACCCGTAGGAACATTCAGTACTTC. Translated, it gives CASSQVGVGRAGTRRNIQYF.

The genes are TRBV11-2 and TRBJ2-1, with D possibly matching TRBD1 (6 bases). Germline assignment: CDR1 SGHAT and CDR2 FQNNGV. This CDR3 contains 14 residues. V was cut by 3 bases and J by 7 bases, with 13 bases left in between. The CDR3 coding sequence is TGTGCCAGCAGCTTTGTTGGGACAAGGAATGAGCAGTTCTTC. Amino acids: CASSFVGTRNEQFF. Full variable domain (rest looked up from reference TRBV11-2 and TRBJ2-1): EAGVAQSPRYKIIEKRQSVAFWCNPISGHATLYWYQQILGQGPKLLIQFQNNGVVDDSQLPKDRFSAERLKGVDSTLKIQPAKLEDSAVYLCASSFVGTRNEQFFGPGTRLTVL.

As concerns this clone: Compared with germline, one end of the junction differs, possibly owing to a read error. In DNA form, the CDR3 reads TGTGCCAGCTCGCCACAGGTGACTGGAAGCACCATATATTTT. Its protein product is CASSPQVTGSTIYF. The V and J genes are TRBV18 and TRBJ1-3, with D tentatively TRBD1 (5 bases). Germline lookup yields CDR1 KGHSH and CDR2 LQKENI. CDR3 size: 14 residues.

The chain couples TRBV5-1 to TRBJ1-1, with D perhaps matching TRBD1 (6 bases). V was cut by 2 bases and J by 0 bases, with 26 bases left in between. Germline assignment: CDR1 SGHRS and CDR2 YFSETQ. The CDR3 is made up of 20 amino acids. The CDR3 DNA is TGCGCCAGCAGCTTCCCAACCACCGGACAGAACGAGTTTATGAACACTGAAGCTTTCTTT. Encoded protein: CASSFPTTGQNEFMNTEAFF.

The chain recombines TRBV9 with TRBJ1-1, with TRBD1 identical over 7 bases. This CDR3 has 15 amino acids. V was pared by 4 bases and J by 3 bases, with 9 bases of the junction left unmatched. The germline V gene has CDR1 SGDLS and CDR2 YYNGEE. CDR3 in DNA: TGTGCCAGCAGCCTAGGGGGCCTGGGGCACACTGAAGCTTTCTTT. Translation: CASSLGGLGHTEAFF.

The gene calls are TRBV4-3 and TRBJ2-1, with TRBD2 matching 8 bases. This CDR3 is built from 17 residues. The V segment lost 1 base and the J segment 9 bases; nucleotides outside the gene matches: 14. Germline V gives CDR1 LGHNA, CDR2 YSLEER. CDR3 sequence reads: CASSQVLTGGVGGEQFF. As DNA, the CDR3 is TGCGCCAGCAGCCAAGTTCTCACCGGGGGGGTAGGTGGTGAGCAGTTCTTC.

This chain connects TRBV7-9 to TRBJ2-7, with 7 bases aligning to TRBD1. J lost 3 bases, V lost 3 bases, and 2 bases had no gene match. This CDR3 spans 13 amino acids. The germline V gene encodes CDR1 SEHNR and CDR2 FQNEAQ (reference sequence). The CDR3 spells CASSFGDSYEQYF. CDR3 nucleotides: TGTGCCAGCAGCTTCGGGGACAGCTACGAGCAGTACTTC.

The chain carries TRBV5-6 and TRBJ1-4; the D gene is possibly TRBD1 (5 bases). The germline V gene encodes CDR1 SGHDT and CDR2 YYEEEE. The CDR3 is made up of 14 amino acids. Trimming removed 4 bases from V and 7 bases from J, with 14 bases in between. The CDR3 loop is CASSMGVGGEKLFF. As DNA, the CDR3 is TGTGCCAGCAGCATGGGAGTGGGGGGTGAAAAACTGTTTTTT.

V gene TRBV2 combines with J gene TRBJ2-2; TRBD1 aligns across 9 bases. J lost 0 bases, V lost 9 bases, and 5 bases had no gene match. This CDR3 contains 15 residues. Germline CDR1 reads SNHLY; CDR2 reads FYNNEI. CDR3 sequence (DNA): TGTGCCAGTACTCGGACAGGGGCGAACACCGGGGAGCTGTTTTTT. Residues: CASTRTGANTGELFF. Full variable domain (outside the CDR3, taken from reference TRBV2 and TRBJ2-2): EPEVTQTPSHQVTQMGQEVILRCVPISNHLYFYWYRQILGQKVEFLVSFYNNEISEKSEIFDDQFSVERPDGSNFTLKIRSTKLEDSAMYFCASTRTGANTGELFFGEGSRLTVL.

In nucleotides, the CDR3 is TGTGCCAGCAGACGAGCAGGGGGCAATCAGCCCCAGCATTTT. Its protein product is CASRRAGGNQPQHF. The rearrangement links TRBV28 to TRBJ1-5, with D tentatively TRBD1 (6 bases). V was pared by 6 bases and J by 2 bases, with 11 bases between. CDR1 and CDR2 (germline): MDHEN, SYDVKM. The CDR3 totals 14 residues.

This clone was seen only once. The chain combines TRBV15 with TRBJ2-2; D may be TRBD2 (5 bases). Germline V CDR1 and CDR2: LNHNV, YYDKDF (reference sequence). The V end lost 0 bases, the J end lost 3 bases, and 8 bases lay between the germline ends. The CDR3 is 15 amino acids. CDR3 sequence (DNA): TGTGCCACCAGCAGAGATCTCGGGGACACCGGGGAGCTGTTTTTT. It yields the protein CATSRDLGDTGELFF.

J is TRBJ1-2 and V is TRBV2; D is undetermined. This CDR3 spans 13 amino acids. V shed 6 bases and J shed 6 bases, with 14 bases lying between them. CDR1 and CDR2 (germline): SNHLY, FYNNEI. CDR3 region: CASRIVSAHGYTF. The CDR3 DNA reads as TGTGCCAGCAGGATAGTGTCTGCTCATGGCTACACCTTC.

The DNA of the CDR3 is TGTGCCAGCAGCCCAGGACTAGCGGGGGAAACGAACACCGGGGAGCTGTTTTTT. The encoded protein is CASSPGLAGETNTGELFF. The chain couples TRBV9 to TRBJ2-2; TRBD2 aligns across 13 bases. CDR1 SGDLS and CDR2 YYNGEE come from the germline V gene. J gave up 0 bases and V 4 bases, and 6 bases lay outside the gene matches. The CDR3 sequence is 18 residues long.

This chain links TRBV18 with TRBJ2-3, with 9 bases aligning to TRBD1. Germline V lookup: CDR1 KGHSH, CDR2 LQKENI. The V segment lost 1 base and the J segment 2 bases; nucleotides outside the gene matches: 7. This CDR3 is 17 amino acids long. CDR3 loop: CASSPLSGQGYTDTQYF. The CDR3 DNA sequence: TGTGCCAGCTCACCACTCTCTGGACAGGGGTACACAGATACGCAGTATTTT.

The CDR3 bases are TGTGCCAGCAGCTTAACCCGAGATCAGCCCCAGCATTTT. The encoded protein is CASSLTRDQPQHF. V usage is TRBV11-2 and J usage is TRBJ1-5, with D unresolved. The V and J ends lost 2 bases and 5 bases respectively, with 7 bases between them. Germline V gives CDR1 SGHAT, CDR2 FQNNGV. CDR3 length: 13 residues.

V is TRBV10-3 and J is TRBJ1-2, with 7 bases fitting TRBD1. J lost 2 bases, V lost 1 base, and 10 bases had no gene match. CDR1 is ENHRY and CDR2 is SYGVKD in the germline V gene. The CDR3 covers 17 residues. CDR3 region: CAISELPTDRMNYGYTF. CDR3 DNA sequence: TGTGCCATCAGTGAGTTACCAACGGACAGGATGAACTATGGCTACACCTTC.

The chain is built from TRBV9 and TRBJ1-1, with a tentative D call TRBD1 (5 bases). The CDR3 spans 13 residues. Germline CDR1 SGDLS, CDR2 YYNGEE. V lost 3 bases to trimming and J lost 6 bases, with 12 bases between them. The CDR3, as DNA: TGTGCCAGCAGCGACGCGGACAATCCTGAAGCTTTCTTT. Translating it yields CASSDADNPEAFF.

V usage is TRBV5-4 and J usage is TRBJ2-1; 12 bases line up with TRBD1. CDR1 and CDR2 (germline): SGHNT, YYREEE (reference sequence). The trim removed 3 bases at V and 8 bases at J, leaving 12 bases unmatched. The CDR3 loop spans 17 amino acids. The CDR3 coding sequence is TGTGCCAGCAGCTCCCCACTGGGGACAGGGGGCTTGGATGAGCAGTTCTTC. It yields the protein CASSSPLGTGGLDEQFF.

The chain recombines TRBV7-8 with TRBJ2-4, with 11 bases fitting TRBD1. The CDR3 runs 16 residues. The trim removed 5 bases at V and 2 bases at J, leaving 5 bases unmatched. Per the germline V gene, CDR1 is SGHVS and CDR2 is FQNEAQ. Here the CDR3 DNA reads TGTGCCAGCAGCGCACGGACAGGGGGCACCAAAAACATTCAGTACTTC. Protein: CASSARTGGTKNIQYF. Together with reference TRBV7-8 and TRBJ2-4, the CDR3 gives the full variable domain: GAGVSQSPRYKVAKRGQDVALRCDPISGHVSLFWYQQALGQGPEFLTYFQNEAQLDKSGLPSDRFFAERPEGSVSTLKIQRTQQEDSAVYLCASSARTGGTKNIQYFGAGTRLSVL.

The chain couples TRBV6-5 to TRBJ2-1; no definite D call. CDR1 is MNHEY and CDR2 is SVGAGI in the germline V gene. The CDR3 consists of 14 residues. V was cut by 7 bases and J by 9 bases, with 19 bases left in between. CDR3 in DNA: TGTGCCAGCACCAGAGGCCCGGGTCTTAGTGAGCAGTTCTTC. Translating it yields CASTRGPGLSEQFF.

The rearrangement uses TRBV7-8 and TRBJ2-7; weak D call: TRBD1 (6 bases). The CDR3 length is 14 residues. CDR1 is SGHVS, CDR2 FQNEAQ, per germline. The V end lost 3 bases, the J end lost 1 base, and 10 bases lay between the germline ends. CDR3 in DNA: TGTGCCAGCAGCTTCCGGGACACATCCTACGAGCAGTACTTC. Its protein is CASSFRDTSYEQYF. The complete variable domain, with remaining parts taken from reference TRBV7-8 and TRBJ2-7, reads GAGVSQSPRYKVAKRGQDVALRCDPISGHVSLFWYQQALGQGPEFLTYFQNEAQLDKSGLPSDRFFAERPEGSVSTLKIQRTQQEDSAVYLCASSFRDTSYEQYFGPGTRLTVT.

The chain links TRBV6-5 to TRBJ1-1; TRBD1 aligns across 7 bases. CDR3 length: 14 residues. Germline trimming cut 5 bases from V and 3 bases from J; bases unmatched to any gene: 6. Per the germline V gene, CDR1 is MNHEY and CDR2 is SVGAGI. CDR3 amino acids: CASSKTGRYTEAFF. CDR3 sequence (DNA): TGTGCCAGCAGTAAGACAGGGAGGTACACTGAAGCTTTCTTT.

The table lists this clone with a few counts. The chain combines TRBV2 with TRBJ2-2, with TRBD2 as a possible D gene (5 bases). Trimming shortened V by 4 bases and J by 4 bases, and 13 bases separated the two germline ends. The CDR3 runs to 15 residues. Germline assignment: CDR1 SNHLY and CDR2 FYNNEI. The CDR3 spells CASSAERSVTGELFF. The CDR3 bases are TGTGCCAGCAGTGCAGAGCGGTCGGTCACCGGGGAGCTGTTTTTT.

The gene calls are TRBV9 and TRBJ2-5, with TRBD1 identical over 7 bases. The length of the CDR3 is 16 residues. Germline CDR1 and CDR2: SGDLS and YYNGEE. The junction had 7 bases not matched to a gene; V was cut back by 0 bases and J by 2 bases. CDR3 DNA sequence: TGTGCCAGCAGCGTAGGTACAGGGGTAAGGCAAGAGACCCAGTACTTC. Translated: CASSVGTGVRQETQYF.